One and the same sample provided the 2 T cell receptor beta chains below, sequenced in a study of glioma-infiltrating T cells after dendritic cell vaccination. Time point described: after dendritic cell vaccination, including at tumor progression/relapse. Method: immunoSEQ multiplex PCR; TCRdb's copy keeps in-frame clones and lacks some. The sample has over 75,000 clones; roughly four fifths are singletons. The source was blood, collected after dendritic cell vaccination. These receptors were taken from a human donor with glioblastoma.

This chain connects TRBV7-9 to TRBJ1-1; no clear D. The CDR3 loop spans 13 amino acids. V was trimmed by 6 bases and J by 1 base, leaving 9 bases between them. Germline V CDR1 and CDR2: SEHNR, FQNEAQ (reference sequence). The DNA of the CDR3 is TGTGCCAGCAGTCCCGTGTCGAACACTGAAGCTTTCTTT. Its translation is CASSPVSNTEAFF.

The chain joins TRBV5-6 to TRBJ1-5, with 9 bases identical to TRBD1. Germline CDR1 SGHDT, CDR2 YYEEEE. The CDR3 sequence is 16 residues long. Trimming removed 4 bases from V and 5 bases from J; junction bases left unmatched: 10. The CDR3 nucleotides are TGTGCCAGCAGCAGACGGACAGGGGCAGTATATCAGCCCCAGCATTTT. It translates to CASSRRTGAVYQPQHF.